A selection of T cell receptor beta chains follows, all from one sample in a study of blood T cell repertoires in COVID-19. Method: immunoSEQ multiplex PCR; TCRdb's copy keeps in-frame clones and lacks some. The sample contains some 280,000 clones, over 75% of which appear only once. Specimen: peripheral blood. The receptors derive from a woman in her fifties or sixties with acute or convalescent COVID-19. CDR3s include the opening cysteine and the closing phenylalanine or tryptophan. Fields, in order: J gene, D gene, V gene, CDR3 protein. A D gene is named only where the DNA matches it firmly.

j_gene: TRBJ2-3
d_gene: TRBD2
v_gene: TRBV5-1
CDR3aa: CASSLSVGGLYTDTQYF

j_gene: TRBJ2-5
d_gene: .
v_gene: TRBV29-1
CDR3aa: CSVGTNQQETQYF

j_gene: TRBJ2-5
d_gene: TRBD2
v_gene: TRBV6-2/TRBV6-3
CDR3aa: CASSQLTSGGWETQYF

j_gene: TRBJ1-1
d_gene: TRBD1
v_gene: TRBV4-1
CDR3aa: CASSQGDRVGAFF

j_gene: TRBJ2-3
d_gene: TRBD2
v_gene: TRBV7-3
CDR3aa: CASSLTSGGRTDTQYF

j_gene: TRBJ1-1
d_gene: .
v_gene: TRBV10-3
CDR3aa: CAISGTALNTEAFF

j_gene: TRBJ2-7
d_gene: TRBD1
v_gene: TRBV27
CDR3aa: CASSSPGGAYEQYF

j_gene: TRBJ2-4
d_gene: TRBD2
v_gene: TRBV30
CDR3aa: CAPWLAGGGPKNIQYF

j_gene: TRBJ1-6
d_gene: .
v_gene: TRBV3-1/TRBV3-2
CDR3aa: CASSPAGGSPLHF

j_gene: TRBJ2-2
d_gene: TRBD2
v_gene: TRBV9
CDR3aa: CASSVESTSGRTGELFF

j_gene: TRBJ1-3
d_gene: TRBD1
v_gene: TRBV28
CDR3aa: CASSLQGAGNTIYF

j_gene: TRBJ2-3
d_gene: .
v_gene: TRBV10-3
CDR3aa: CAILSGTSTDTQYF

j_gene: TRBJ1-2
d_gene: .
v_gene: TRBV10-2
CDR3aa: CASSERRNYGYTF

j_gene: TRBJ1-5
d_gene: .
v_gene: TRBV27
CDR3aa: CASSFSGYGQPQHF

j_gene: TRBJ1-1
d_gene: .
v_gene: TRBV29-1
CDR3aa: CSVAREGLNTEAFF

j_gene: TRBJ2-7
d_gene: .
v_gene: TRBV14
CDR3aa: CASSRTGFLVEQYF

j_gene: TRBJ2-7
d_gene: TRBD1
v_gene: TRBV18
CDR3aa: CASSPTGTGYSYEQYF

j_gene: TRBJ2-5
d_gene: TRBD1
v_gene: TRBV29-1
CDR3aa: CSGKDRGGVETQYF

j_gene: TRBJ2-1
d_gene: TRBD2
v_gene: TRBV7-9
CDR3aa: CASSLGATSGGAFEQFF

j_gene: TRBJ1-2
d_gene: .
v_gene: TRBV4-1
CDR3aa: CASSQDSRGGGYTF

j_gene: TRBJ1-1
d_gene: TRBD1
v_gene: TRBV7-9
CDR3aa: CAAGQGTEAFF

j_gene: TRBJ1-4
d_gene: .
v_gene: TRBV18
CDR3aa: CASSPGQANNEKLFF